The sequence of this T cell receptor beta chain was determined in a study of blood T cells in healthy people across ages. Study-wide results and limits: The authors considered diversity estimates from one million T cells to be underestimates.

Together with a sample-barcoded 5' primer, a J-beta primer mix was included in a second PCR lasting roughly 6 to 12 cycles. Every cDNA was tagged by a template-switch adaptor with 12 random nucleotides. TCRdb passed the 5' RACE reads through MiXCR, listing each CDR3 protein once. The table records 650,000 to 900,000 distinct CDR3 sequences, under 80% of them present only once. Concerning this clonotype itself: The antigen is not known.

V dropped 5 bases and J dropped 4 bases, with 24 bases sitting between them. The germline V gene has CDR1 MNHEY and CDR2 SMNVEV (reference sequence). The CDR3 loop spans 18 amino acids. The V gene is TRBV27, the J gene TRBJ1-5, with D perhaps matching TRBD1 (5 bases). Material for sequencing was blood. The source of this sequence is a man aged 25 to 40 in good health. The CDR3 DNA reads as TGTGCCAGCAGTCCCTCCTCACCGGGACGGGGGATTAATCAGCCCCAGCATTTT. Its protein product is CASSPSSPGRGINQPQHF.